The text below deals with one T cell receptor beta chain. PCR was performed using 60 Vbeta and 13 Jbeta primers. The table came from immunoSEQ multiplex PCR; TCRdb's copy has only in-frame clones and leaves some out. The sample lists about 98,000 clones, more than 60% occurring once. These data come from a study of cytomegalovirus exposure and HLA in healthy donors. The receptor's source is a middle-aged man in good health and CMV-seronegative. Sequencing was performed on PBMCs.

CDR3 sequence: CASRGERGGSSYEQYF. The CDR3 DNA reads TGTGCCAGCAGGGGGGAGCGGGGGGGCAGCTCCTACGAGCAGTACTTC. This chain connects TRBV28 to TRBJ2-7; 10 bases are shared with TRBD2. Per germline, CDR1 MDHEN and CDR2 SYDVKM. CDR3 length equals 16 residues. Trimming removed 6 bases from V and 0 bases from J; junction bases left unmatched: 8.